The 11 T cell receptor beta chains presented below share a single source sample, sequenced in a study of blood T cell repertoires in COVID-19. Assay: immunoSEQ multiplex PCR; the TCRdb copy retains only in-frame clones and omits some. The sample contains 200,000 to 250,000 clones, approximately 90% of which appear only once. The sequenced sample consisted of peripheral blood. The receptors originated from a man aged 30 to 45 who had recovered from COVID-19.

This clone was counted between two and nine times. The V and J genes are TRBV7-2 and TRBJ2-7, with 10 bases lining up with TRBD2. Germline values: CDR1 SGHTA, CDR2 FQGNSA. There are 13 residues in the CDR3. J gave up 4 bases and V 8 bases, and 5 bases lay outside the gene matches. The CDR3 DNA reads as TGTGCCAGCGAGCGGGGGGGCCAGTACGAGCAGTACTTC. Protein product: CASERGGQYEQYF. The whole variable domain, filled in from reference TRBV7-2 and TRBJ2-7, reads GAGVSQSPSNKVTEKGKDVELRCDPISGHTALYWYRQSLGQGLEFLIYFQGNSAPDKSGLPSDRFSAERTGGSVSTLTIQRTQQEDSAVYLCASERGGQYEQYFGPGTRLTVT.

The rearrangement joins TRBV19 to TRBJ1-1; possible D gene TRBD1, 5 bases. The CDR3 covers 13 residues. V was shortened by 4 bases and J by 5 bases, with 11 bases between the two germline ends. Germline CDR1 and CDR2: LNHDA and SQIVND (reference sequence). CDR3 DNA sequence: TGTGCCAGTAGTACGGGGGTATGGACTGAAGCTTTCTTT. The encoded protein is CASSTGVWTEAFF. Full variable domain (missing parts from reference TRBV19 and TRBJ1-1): DGGITQSPKYLFRKEGQNVTLSCEQNLNHDAMYWYRQDPGQGLRLIYYSQIVNDFQKGDIAEGYSVSREKKESFPLTVTSAQKNPTAFYLCASSTGVWTEAFFGQGTRLTVV.

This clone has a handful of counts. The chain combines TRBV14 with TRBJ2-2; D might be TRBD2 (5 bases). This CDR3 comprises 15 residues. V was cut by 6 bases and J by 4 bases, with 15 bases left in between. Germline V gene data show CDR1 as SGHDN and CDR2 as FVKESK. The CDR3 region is CASSPPTGLTGELFF. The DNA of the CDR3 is TGTGCCAGCAGTCCCCCCACCGGACTCACCGGGGAGCTGTTTTTT.

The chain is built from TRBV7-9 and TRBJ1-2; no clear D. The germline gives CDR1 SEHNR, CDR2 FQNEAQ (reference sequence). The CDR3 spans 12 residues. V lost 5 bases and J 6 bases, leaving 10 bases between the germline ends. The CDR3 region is CASSGEINGYTF. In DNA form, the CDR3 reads TGTGCCAGCAGCGGAGAAATTAATGGCTACACCTTC.

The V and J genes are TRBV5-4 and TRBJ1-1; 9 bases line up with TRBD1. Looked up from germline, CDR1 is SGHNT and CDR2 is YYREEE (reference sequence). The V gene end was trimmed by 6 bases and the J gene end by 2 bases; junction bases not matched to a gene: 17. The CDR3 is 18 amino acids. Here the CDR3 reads CASTTGGGTGPHNTEAFF. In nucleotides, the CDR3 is TGTGCCAGCACCACCGGGGGGGGGACAGGGCCCCATAACACTGAAGCTTTCTTT. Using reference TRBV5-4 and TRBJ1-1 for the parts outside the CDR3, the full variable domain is ETGVTQSPTHLIKTRGQQVTLRCSSQSGHNTVSWYQQALGQGPQFIFQYYREEENGRGNFPPRFSGLQFPNYSSELNVNALELDDSALYLCASTTGGGTGPHNTEAFFGQGTRLTVV.

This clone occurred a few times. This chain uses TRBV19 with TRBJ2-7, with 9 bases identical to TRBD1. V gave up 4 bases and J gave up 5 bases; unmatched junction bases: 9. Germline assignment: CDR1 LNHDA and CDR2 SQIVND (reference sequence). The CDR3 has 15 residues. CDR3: CASSKPGQGKNEQYF. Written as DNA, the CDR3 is TGTGCCAGTAGTAAACCGGGACAGGGTAAGAACGAGCAGTACTTC.

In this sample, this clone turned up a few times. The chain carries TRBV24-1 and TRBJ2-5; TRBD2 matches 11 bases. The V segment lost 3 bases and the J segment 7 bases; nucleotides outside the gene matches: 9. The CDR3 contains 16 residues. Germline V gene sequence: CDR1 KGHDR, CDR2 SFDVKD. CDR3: CATSDPSSGGWGTQYF. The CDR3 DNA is TGTGCCACCAGTGATCCCTCTAGCGGGGGGTGGGGGACCCAGTACTTC.

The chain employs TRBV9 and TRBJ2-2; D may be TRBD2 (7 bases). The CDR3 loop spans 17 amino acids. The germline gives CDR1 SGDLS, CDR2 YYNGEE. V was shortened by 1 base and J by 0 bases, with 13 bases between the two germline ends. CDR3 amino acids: CASSVPPGGTNTGELFF. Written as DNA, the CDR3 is TGTGCCAGCAGCGTACCCCCGGGGGGCACGAACACCGGGGAGCTGTTTTTT.

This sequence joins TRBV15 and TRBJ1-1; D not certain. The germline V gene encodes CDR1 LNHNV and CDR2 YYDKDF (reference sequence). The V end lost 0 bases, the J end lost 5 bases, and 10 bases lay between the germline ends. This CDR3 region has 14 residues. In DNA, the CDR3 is TGTGCCACCAGCAGAGATCCCAGGTGGACTGAAGCTTTCTTT. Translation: CATSRDPRWTEAFF.

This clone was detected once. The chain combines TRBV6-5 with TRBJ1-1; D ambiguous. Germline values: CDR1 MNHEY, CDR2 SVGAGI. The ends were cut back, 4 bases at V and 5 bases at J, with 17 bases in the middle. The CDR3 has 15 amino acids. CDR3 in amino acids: CASSSLKAGSTEAFF. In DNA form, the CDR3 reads TGTGCCAGCAGTTCGCTTAAGGCGGGGAGTACTGAAGCTTTCTTT.

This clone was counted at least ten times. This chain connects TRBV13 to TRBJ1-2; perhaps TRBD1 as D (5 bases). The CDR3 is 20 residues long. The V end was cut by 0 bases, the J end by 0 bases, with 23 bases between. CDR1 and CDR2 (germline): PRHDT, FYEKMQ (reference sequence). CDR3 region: CASSLGSHVSGEVPNYGYTF. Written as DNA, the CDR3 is TGTGCCAGCAGCTTAGGGTCACACGTCTCGGGGGAGGTTCCTAACTATGGCTACACCTTC.